A single sample gave rise to the 32 T cell receptor beta chains below, sequenced in a study of blood T cell repertoires in COVID-19. Assay used: immunoSEQ multiplex PCR; TCRdb lists only in-frame clones, some missing. The sample has about 160,000 clones; roughly 90% are singletons. Specimen: PBMCs or T cells enriched from blood (not recorded which). The receptors stem from a woman between 45 and 65 years old who had recovered from COVID-19.

The gene calls are TRBV3-1 (or the pseudogene TRBV3-2) and TRBJ2-1; TRBD1 might be the D (6 bases). V dropped 4 bases and J dropped 3 bases, with 13 bases sitting between them. The CDR3 has 15 residues. Looked up from germline, CDR1 is LGHDT and CDR2 is YNNKEL (reference sequence). CDR3: CASSPQGDLYNEQFF. The CDR3 coding sequence is TGTGCCAGCAGCCCACAGGGTGACCTCTACAATGAGCAGTTCTTC.

The genes are TRBV24-1 and TRBJ2-3; TRBD2 is a possible D gene (5 bases). From germline, CDR1 is KGHDR and CDR2 SFDVKD. Trimming removed 6 bases from V and 7 bases from J, with 10 bases in between. This CDR3 has 12 amino acids. CDR3 residues: CATSNEGYTQYF. For the CDR3, the DNA is TGTGCCACCAGTAACGAGGGTTATACGCAGTATTTT.

The chain employs TRBV13 and TRBJ2-3, with 11 bases aligning to TRBD2. The junction had 9 bases not matched to a gene; V was cut back by 5 bases and J by 8 bases. The CDR3 is 15 residues long. Germline CDR1 reads PRHDT; CDR2 reads FYEKMQ (reference sequence). The CDR3 loop reads CASSPRGSGGVTQYF. DNA for the CDR3: TGTGCCAGCAGCCCCCGGGGTAGCGGGGGGGTTACGCAGTATTTT.

The chain employs TRBV18 and TRBJ1-5, with 7 bases aligning to TRBD1. Per the germline V gene, CDR1 is KGHSH and CDR2 is LQKENI. CDR3 size: 15 residues. Losses at the gene ends were 2 bases for V and 11 bases for J; bases not matched to a gene: 12. CDR3: CASSPTTGQAGAQHF. The DNA for the CDR3 is TGTGCCAGCTCACCAACCACCGGACAGGCCGGGGCCCAGCATTTT.

The chain combines TRBV7-9 with TRBJ1-3; D gene ambiguous. Trimming stripped 0 bases from V and 0 bases from J, with 12 bases between. This CDR3 is 17 amino acids long. The germline V gene has CDR1 SEHNR and CDR2 FQNEAQ (reference sequence). The CDR3 DNA reads as TGTGCCAGCAGCTTAGCGCGGGCAGTCCTCTCTGGAAACACCATATATTTT. It translates to CASSLARAVLSGNTIYF. The full variable domain, with the rest looked up from reference TRBV7-9 and TRBJ1-3, is DTGVSQNPRHKITKRGQNVTFRCDPISEHNRLYWYRQTLGQGPEFLTYFQNEAQLEKSRLLSDRFSAERPKGSFSTLEIQRTEQGDSAMYLCASSLARAVLSGNTIYFGEGSWLTVV.

This clone was detected once. The chain couples TRBV3-1 (or the pseudogene TRBV3-2) to TRBJ1-4; TRBD1 matches at 7 bases. The length of the CDR3 is 15 residues. V dropped 5 bases and J dropped 3; count of bases not matched to a gene: 6. Germline V gene data show CDR1 as LGHDT and CDR2 as YNNKEL (reference sequence). CDR3 in DNA: TGTGCCAGCAGCGCCCGGGGGACAGCTAATGAAAAACTGTTTTTT. This encodes CASSARGTANEKLFF.

The chain carries TRBV5-4 and TRBJ1-2; 9 bases fit TRBD1. In germline, CDR1 is SGHNT, CDR2 YYREEE (reference sequence). V shed 4 bases and J 6 bases; nucleotides not matched to a gene: 10. The CDR3 consists of 15 residues. CDR3 sequence (DNA): TGTGCCAGCAGCACTTGGGACAGGGAAAGACATGGCTACACCTTC. Residues: CASSTWDRERHGYTF. The whole variable domain, remainder taken from reference TRBV5-4 and TRBJ1-2, is ETGVTQSPTHLIKTRGQQVTLRCSSQSGHNTVSWYQQALGQGPQFIFQYYREEENGRGNFPPRFSGLQFPNYSSELNVNALELDDSALYLCASSTWDRERHGYTFGSGTRLTVV.

The chain employs TRBV6-5 and TRBJ2-7; TRBD1 aligns across 8 bases. The junction had 3 bases not matched to a gene; V was cut back by 7 bases and J by 1 base. Germline V gene lookup returns CDR1 MNHEY and CDR2 SVGAGI. This CDR3 contains 13 residues. In DNA form, the CDR3 reads TGTGCCAGCAACCGGGACAGGTCCTACGAGCAGTACTTC. This translates into CASNRDRSYEQYF.

V gene TRBV11-3 combines with J gene TRBJ2-1; 7 nucleotides align to TRBD1. The junction had 10 bases not matched to a gene; V was cut back by 2 bases and J by 0 bases. Germline V gene sequence: CDR1 SGHNT, CDR2 YENEEA. The CDR3 is made up of 18 amino acids. The CDR3 reads CASSLIWRTGASYNEQFF. CDR3 DNA sequence: TGTGCCAGCAGCTTAATCTGGCGCACAGGGGCCTCCTACAATGAGCAGTTCTTC.

This clone is a singleton in its sample. V is TRBV19 and J is TRBJ2-3; 10 positions match TRBD2. The CDR3 spans 18 residues. With 4 bases clipped from V and 1 base from J, the junction kept 11 bases outside the gene matches. The V gene's germline CDR1 is LNHDA and CDR2 SQIVND (reference sequence). CDR3 coding DNA: TGTGCCAGTAGTACCCTAGCGGGGGATATGTTAGGCACAGATACGCAGTATTTT. Protein: CASSTLAGDMLGTDTQYF.

The chain links TRBV29-1 to TRBJ1-1; 9 nucleotides match TRBD1. V lost 7 bases to trimming and J lost 3 bases; unmatched junction nucleotides: 9. The CDR3 is 14 residues long. Germline CDR1 reads SQVTM; CDR2 reads ANQGSEA. The chain's CDR3 is CSAPGQGSHTEAFF. The CDR3 DNA is TGCAGCGCTCCGGGACAGGGATCGCACACTGAAGCTTTCTTT.

The chain links TRBV18 to TRBJ1-2, with 8 nucleotides matching TRBD1. V shed 3 bases, J shed 8 bases, and the junction held 14 bases outside the gene matches. This CDR3 has 16 residues. In germline, CDR1 is KGHSH, CDR2 LQKENI. DNA for the CDR3: TGTGCCAGCTCACCGACAGGGGAGGCCGCCTCGGGAGGCTACACCTTC. This codes for CASSPTGEAASGGYTF.

This chain joins TRBV4-3 and TRBJ2-3; tentative D call: TRBD2 (6 bases). There are 15 residues in the CDR3. The V gene's germline CDR1 is LGHNA and CDR2 YSLEER. Trimming cost V 4 bases and J 2 bases, with 13 bases left between them. This chain's CDR3 is CASSPSGGITDTQYF. DNA for the CDR3: TGCGCCAGCAGCCCGTCTGGGGGGATCACAGATACGCAGTATTTT.

The V call is TRBV6-5, the J call TRBJ1-1; D unclear. The germline CDR1 and CDR2 sequences are MNHEY and SVGAGI. Trimming shortened V by 2 bases and J by 0 bases, and 13 bases separated the two germline ends. CDR3 size: 16 residues. CDR3 bases: TGTGCCAGCAGTTACGAGTTTCTGTCCATGAACACTGAAGCTTTCTTT. It specifies CASSYEFLSMNTEAFF.

CDR3 bases: TGCAGCGTTGTTCAAGGGACAGTCCCCTACGAGCAGTACTTC. As protein: CSVVQGTVPYEQYF. The chain links TRBV29-1 to TRBJ2-7; 7 bases line up with TRBD1. V was pared by 4 bases and J by 2 bases, with 8 bases of the junction left unmatched. CDR3 length: 14 residues. Germline-derived CDR1 and CDR2 are SQVTM and ANQGSEA.

This clone came up a few times. The rearrangement links TRBV30 to TRBJ1-6, with 7 nucleotides matching TRBD1. This CDR3 contains 14 residues. V was pared by 2 bases and J by 7 bases, with 5 bases of the junction left unmatched. CDR1 GTSNPN and CDR2 SVGIG come from the germline V gene (reference sequence). This CDR3 is CAWSFDRVNSPLHF. The DNA for the CDR3 is TGTGCCTGGAGTTTCGACAGGGTAAATTCACCCCTCCACTTT.

This clone was seen a handful of times. The rearrangement joins TRBV4-1 to TRBJ2-3, with 10 positions matching TRBD1. V shed 1 base, J shed 6 bases, and the junction held 7 bases outside the gene matches. The CDR3 has 16 amino acids. Germline loops: CDR1 MGHRA, CDR2 YSYEKL. CDR3 sequence reads: CASSQGDRGLEDTQYF. The CDR3 bases are TGCGCCAGCAGCCAAGGAGACAGGGGGCTCGAGGATACGCAGTATTTT.

The CDR3 DNA reads TGTGCCAGCACCGTCGTTGCAACTAATGAAAAACTGTTTTTT. The encoded protein is CASTVVATNEKLFF. The V gene is TRBV2, the J gene TRBJ1-4; D call uncertain. V dropped 7 bases and J dropped 0 bases, with 9 bases sitting between them. This CDR3 comprises 14 residues. Germline CDR1 reads SNHLY; CDR2 reads FYNNEI.

The rearrangement joins TRBV15 to TRBJ2-2; TRBD1 matches 9 bases. CDR1 is LNHNV and CDR2 is YYDKDF in the germline V gene (reference sequence). The CDR3 runs 16 residues. The J segment lost 4 bases and the V segment lost 1 base, leaving 4 bases of the junction unmatched. CDR3 residues: CATSRGPGQGTGELFF. For the CDR3, the DNA is TGTGCCACCAGCAGAGGCCCGGGACAGGGCACCGGGGAGCTGTTTTTT.

This chain links TRBV5-5 with TRBJ1-1; 7 nucleotides agree with TRBD1. J lost 0 bases, V lost 3 bases, and 5 bases had no gene match. Germline V gives CDR1 SGHKS, CDR2 YYEKEE (reference sequence). The CDR3 totals 15 residues. CDR3 in DNA: TGTGCCAGCAGCTGGGGGACAGCGGTGAACACTGAAGCTTTCTTT. Encoded protein: CASSWGTAVNTEAFF.

The V and J genes are TRBV4-2 and TRBJ1-6; the D gene is possibly TRBD1 (5 bases). Germline V lookup: CDR1 LGHNA, CDR2 YNFKEQ. The CDR3 runs to 17 residues. The V end lost 4 bases, the J end lost 6 bases, and 19 bases lay between the germline ends. In DNA form, the CDR3 reads TGTGCCAGCAGCCCCTCGGCGGGAGGGGCAGGTAATTCACCCCTCCACTTT. Translated: CASSPSAGGAGNSPLHF.

This chain uses TRBV19 with TRBJ2-6; 7 bases match TRBD2. V was clipped by 0 bases and J by 2 bases; unmatched bases: 1. Germline V gene sequence: CDR1 LNHDA, CDR2 SQIVND (reference sequence). The CDR3 spans 16 residues. This CDR3 reads CASSIDGGAGANVLTF. The CDR3 region has the DNA TGTGCCAGTAGTATAGATGGGGGGGCTGGGGCCAACGTCCTGACTTTC.

This chain joins TRBV4-3 and TRBJ2-1; 16 bases match TRBD2. The ends lost 3 bases at V and 7 bases at J; junction bases unmatched: 6. The CDR3 consists of 17 residues. Per germline, CDR1 LGHNA and CDR2 YSLEER. The CDR3 loop reads CASSQRPGLAGGNEQFF. In nucleotides, the CDR3 is TGCGCCAGCAGCCAGCGGCCGGGACTAGCGGGGGGGAATGAGCAGTTCTTC.

This clone was picked up one time. The CDR3 sequence: CATSDFNRGDGYTF. CDR3 nucleotide sequence: TGTGCCACCAGTGATTTCAACAGGGGAGATGGCTACACCTTC. The rearrangement joins TRBV24-1 to TRBJ1-2, with 7 bases that match TRBD1. CDR1 KGHDR and CDR2 SFDVKD come from the germline V gene. The J segment lost 6 bases and the V segment lost 1 base, leaving 4 bases of the junction unmatched. The CDR3 is 14 residues long.

The genes are TRBV7-2 and TRBJ1-1; tentative D call: TRBD1 (6 bases). CDR1 SGHTA and CDR2 FQGNSA come from the germline V gene. V lost 4 bases, J lost 7 bases, and 16 bases lay in between. CDR3 length: 14 residues. The CDR3 sequence: CASSSGRTVFEAFF. The CDR3 coding sequence is TGTGCCAGCAGCTCAGGGCGGACAGTGTTTGAAGCTTTCTTT.

In DNA, the CDR3 is TGTGCCAGCAGTTACTTCCGGACAGGGGGGACAGATACGCAGTATTTT. It translates to CASSYFRTGGTDTQYF. The chain links TRBV6-2 or TRBV6-3 to TRBJ2-3; TRBD1 matches 10 bases. Germline V gene sequence: CDR1 MNHEY, CDR2 SVGEGT. The CDR3 contains 16 residues. The trim removed 1 base at V and 3 bases at J, leaving 4 bases unmatched.

This chain links TRBV11-2 with TRBJ2-2, with D possibly TRBD2 on 5 matching bases. Trimming shortened V by 5 bases and J by 4 bases, and 11 bases separated the two germline ends. CDR1 is SGHAT, CDR2 FQNNGV, per germline. The CDR3 contains 14 residues. DNA for the CDR3: TGTGCCAGCAGCAAGGGTCGGGGCACCGGGGAGCTGTTTTTT. Amino acids: CASSKGRGTGELFF.

The chain links TRBV6-1 to TRBJ1-1; a possible D gene is TRBD1 (5 bases). Trimming stripped 3 bases from V and 0 bases from J, with 11 bases between. Germline CDR1 MNHNS, CDR2 SASEGT. The CDR3 consists of 15 residues. CDR3 region: CASSEGHRLNTEAFF. The DNA for the CDR3 is TGTGCCAGCAGTGAGGGGCATAGACTGAACACTGAAGCTTTCTTT.

This rearrangement joins TRBV15 to TRBJ1-2, with 8 bases fitting TRBD1. From germline, CDR1 is LNHNV and CDR2 YYDKDF (reference sequence). The CDR3 spans 13 residues. The V and J ends lost 9 bases and 7 bases, in that order; junction bases with no gene match: 10. CDR3 protein: CATADRGTSGYTF. CDR3 DNA: TGTGCCACAGCCGACAGGGGAACTTCTGGCTACACCTTC.

This rearrangement joins TRBV11-3 to TRBJ2-3; D might be TRBD1 (5 bases). Germline-derived CDR1 and CDR2 are SGHNT and YENEEA. Trimming pared 1 base from V and 1 base from J, leaving 12 bases between. The CDR3 spans 16 residues. CDR3 in amino acids: CASSLVGQGGTDTQYF. The CDR3 DNA reads TGTGCCAGCAGCTTAGTGGGGCAGGGCGGCACAGATACGCAGTATTTT.

The chain uses TRBV29-1 and TRBJ2-7; tentative D call: TRBD1 (7 bases). Trimming left V 6 bases short and J 1 base short, with 16 bases between. This CDR3 spans 14 amino acids. Per germline, CDR1 SQVTM and CDR2 ANQGSEA. The CDR3 protein is CSVAAQGRSYEQYF. CDR3 in DNA: TGCAGCGTAGCAGCACAGGGGAGGTCCTACGAGCAGTACTTC.

The chain joins TRBV5-4 to TRBJ2-1; possibly TRBD1 for D (5 bases). The CDR3 runs to 14 residues. V lost 4 bases to trimming and J lost 6 bases, with 14 bases between them. Germline V gene sequence: CDR1 SGHNT, CDR2 YYREEE (reference sequence). CDR3 nucleotides: TGTGCCAGCAGCCCAGGGTACCAGCTCAATGAGCAGTTCTTC. Protein sequence: CASSPGYQLNEQFF.